These 24 T cell receptor beta chains came from one sample sequenced in a study of T cell changes during pregnancy in multiple sclerosis. Measured with immunoSEQ multiplex PCR; TCRdb has only the in-frame clones, and not every one. The repertoire holds around 30,000 clones, 85% to 95% seen once, with around 0.42% in the top ten. The sequenced sample was CD4+ T cells from peripheral blood mononuclear cells, obtained in the second trimester of pregnancy. These TCRs come from a female donor with multiple sclerosis, enrolled in a pregnancy study.

This clone has a single count. The V call is TRBV2, the J call TRBJ1-5; D is possibly TRBD1 (6 bases). The CDR3 totals 14 residues. Germline CDR1 and CDR2: SNHLY and FYNNEI. Deletions cut 5 bases from V and 2 bases from J, with 10 bases between. This CDR3 is CASSLRQGNQPQHF. The CDR3 DNA sequence: TGTGCCAGCAGTCTACGACAGGGCAATCAGCCCCAGCATTTT.

The chain uses TRBV6-4 and TRBJ2-6; D uncertain. Germline CDR1 MRHNA, CDR2 SNTAGT. The CDR3 is 18 residues long. V lost 9 bases and J 1 base, leaving 22 bases between the germline ends. The CDR3 loop is CARSRWVGTRSGANVLTF. DNA for the CDR3: TGTGCCAGAAGTCGATGGGTGGGTACGAGGTCTGGGGCCAACGTCCTGACTTTC.

This clone has a handful of counts. The chain carries TRBV7-9 and TRBJ2-2; no clear D gene. The CDR3 length is 11 residues. The germline V gene encodes CDR1 SEHNR and CDR2 FQNEAQ (reference sequence). The V gene lost 3 bases and the J gene lost 6 bases, with 2 bases spanning the gap. This CDR3 is CASSFAGELFF. In DNA form, the CDR3 reads TGTGCCAGCAGCTTCGCCGGGGAGCTGTTTTTT.

The chain couples TRBV4-3 to TRBJ2-1; 12 nucleotides line up with TRBD2. J gave up 3 bases and V 0 bases, and 6 bases lay outside the gene matches. The CDR3 covers 18 residues. CDR1 LGHNA and CDR2 YSLEER come from the germline V gene. The CDR3 DNA reads as TGCGCCAGCAGCCAAGATCTCCTAGCGGGAGGGGACTACAATGAGCAGTTCTTC. This codes for CASSQDLLAGGDYNEQFF.

The chain recombines TRBV4-1 with TRBJ2-5; 11 bases fit TRBD2. Per germline, CDR1 MGHRA and CDR2 YSYEKL. The CDR3 is made up of 20 amino acids. The V segment lost 0 bases and the J segment 5 bases; nucleotides outside the gene matches: 17. DNA of the CDR3: TGCGCCAGCAGCCAAGATCGCGGGGCTAGCGGGAGGTTGGGGGGGGAGACCCAGTACTTC. Translation: CASSQDRGASGRLGGETQYF.

The chain recombines TRBV7-9 with TRBJ2-5, with D perhaps matching TRBD2 (5 bases). With 11 bases removed from V and 5 bases from J, the gap between germline ends came to 12 bases. The CDR3 loop spans 11 amino acids. The V gene's germline CDR1 is SEHNR and CDR2 FQNEAQ (reference sequence). The CDR3 sequence is CASSGGETQYF. CDR3 nucleotide sequence: TGTGCCTCCTCAGGAGGCGAGACCCAGTACTTC.

V is TRBV30 and J is TRBJ1-1, with TRBD1 as a possible D gene (5 bases). V dropped 2 bases and J dropped 0 bases, with 19 bases sitting between them. Germline CDR1 reads GTSNPN; CDR2 reads SVGIG (reference sequence). This CDR3 has 17 amino acids. The CDR3 sequence is CAWSPTRTSTMNTEAFF. The CDR3 DNA reads TGTGCCTGGAGTCCCACCCGGACAAGTACCATGAACACTGAAGCTTTCTTT. The whole variable domain, remainder taken from reference TRBV30 and TRBJ1-1, is SQTIHQWPATLVQPVGSPLSLECTVEGTSNPNLYWYRQAAGRGLQLLFYSVGIGQISSEVPQNLSASRPQDRQFILSSKKLLLSDSGFYLCAWSPTRTSTMNTEAFFGQGTRLTVV.

The chain joins TRBV5-1 to TRBJ2-7; 7 bases are a match to TRBD2. CDR3 length: 13 amino acids. The germline gives CDR1 SGHRS, CDR2 YFSETQ. V was pared by 5 bases and J by 7 bases, with 9 bases of the junction left unmatched. The CDR3 region has the DNA TGCGCCAGCAGGCGGGAGATCCTTCAGGAGCAGTACTTC. It yields the protein CASRREILQEQYF.

The chain uses TRBV7-2 and TRBJ1-1; D may be TRBD1 (5 bases). Per germline, CDR1 SGHTA and CDR2 FQGNSA. V was trimmed by 4 bases and J by 10 bases, leaving 16 bases between them. The CDR3 contains 13 residues. CDR3 sequence reads: CASSSKWGGGAFF. The CDR3 nucleotides read TGTGCCAGCAGCTCCAAATGGGGGGGTGGAGCTTTCTTT.

This chain connects TRBV19 to TRBJ2-7; 9 nucleotides align to TRBD1. Trimming at V came to 5 bases and at J to 2 bases, leaving 1 base not matched to a gene. CDR3 length: 13 residues. Germline CDR1 and CDR2: LNHDA and SQIVND (reference sequence). The CDR3 coding sequence is TGTGCCAGTAGTGGGGACAGGGCCTACGAGCAGTACTTC. Translating it yields CASSGDRAYEQYF.

The V gene is TRBV6-1, the J gene TRBJ2-3; TRBD2 is a possible D gene (6 bases). Germline V gene data show CDR1 as MNHNS and CDR2 as SASEGT. CDR3 length equals 14 residues. Deletions cut 6 bases from V and 2 bases from J, with 12 bases between. In nucleotides, the CDR3 is TGTGCCAGCAGCGTTTCGGGGGTCACAGATACGCAGTATTTT. Its protein is CASSVSGVTDTQYF.

The chain couples TRBV28 to TRBJ2-5, with TRBD1 as a possible D gene (5 bases). The CDR3 covers 13 residues. Trimming took 6 bases from V and 2 from J, leaving 10 bases between them. The germline gives CDR1 MDHEN, CDR2 SYDVKM. This CDR3 reads CASRRRVQETQYF. In DNA form, the CDR3 reads TGTGCCAGCAGACGCAGGGTTCAAGAGACCCAGTACTTC. The full variable domain, completed using reference TRBV28 and TRBJ2-5, is DVKVTQSSRYLVKRTGEKVFLECVQDMDHENMFWYRQDPGLGLRLIYFSYDVKMKEKGDIPEGYSVSREKKERFSLILESASTNQTSMYLCASRRRVQETQYFGPGTRLLVL.

V usage is TRBV28 and J usage is TRBJ2-1; D is possibly TRBD2 (5 bases). CDR3 length equals 15 residues. Per germline, CDR1 MDHEN and CDR2 SYDVKM. The V end was cut by 6 bases, the J end by 6 bases, with 18 bases between. The CDR3 DNA reads TGTGCCAGCAGCCAGAACAGCGGCCTCATCAATGAGCAGTTCTTC. It specifies CASSQNSGLINEQFF.

This clone was observed a single time. The rearrangement links TRBV9 to TRBJ2-2, with D possibly being TRBD1 (5 bases). The V gene lost 1 base and the J gene lost 2 bases, with 9 bases spanning the gap. CDR3 length: 15 amino acids. Germline V CDR1 and CDR2: SGDLS, YYNGEE. CDR3 amino acids: CASSVPRDNTGELFF. CDR3 nucleotides: TGTGCCAGCAGCGTACCCAGGGATAACACCGGGGAGCTGTTTTTT.

This chain links TRBV5-1 with TRBJ2-2; the D is unclear. Trimming shortened V by 3 bases and J by 7 bases, and 7 bases separated the two germline ends. This CDR3 is 12 amino acids long. Germline V gene lookup returns CDR1 SGHRS and CDR2 YFSETQ. This chain's CDR3 is CASSSENGELFF. The CDR3 region has the DNA TGCGCCAGCAGCTCAGAAAACGGGGAGCTGTTTTTT.

This clone appeared a single time. This chain connects TRBV4-3 to TRBJ2-3, with D perhaps TRBD2 (7 bases). The CDR3 totals 18 residues. V dropped 0 bases and J dropped 5 bases, with 21 bases sitting between them. CDR1 is LGHNA and CDR2 is YSLEER in the germline V gene. The CDR3 DNA reads TGCGCCAGCAGCCAAGATGCGGGGGCTCATCTATCGGGAGATACGCAGTATTTT. This encodes CASSQDAGAHLSGDTQYF.

The rearrangement links TRBV5-4 to TRBJ1-1; 7 positions agree with TRBD1. CDR3 length equals 15 residues. The ends lost 4 bases at V and 0 bases at J; junction bases unmatched: 6. Germline CDR1 SGHNT, CDR2 YYREEE (reference sequence). The CDR3: CASSTRTGLNTEAFF. The DNA for the CDR3 is TGTGCCAGCAGCACAAGGACAGGCCTGAACACTGAAGCTTTCTTT.

The chain combines TRBV10-2 with TRBJ2-7; D not resolved. The V gene's germline CDR1 is WSHSY and CDR2 SAAADI. This CDR3 is built from 13 residues. Deletions cut 6 bases from V and 2 bases from J, with 11 bases between. The chain's CDR3 is CASSRGVAYEQYF. The CDR3 DNA reads TGCGCCAGCAGCCGAGGAGTCGCCTACGAGCAGTACTTC.

The chain carries TRBV5-1 and TRBJ1-3, with 7 bases fitting TRBD1. The CDR3 loop spans 15 amino acids. The V segment lost 3 bases and the J segment 3 bases; nucleotides outside the gene matches: 6. The V gene's germline CDR1 is SGHRS and CDR2 YFSETQ. CDR3 DNA sequence: TGCGCCAGCAGCTCCCAGGGGGAAATTGGAAACACCATATATTTT. Encoded protein: CASSSQGEIGNTIYF.

The rearrangement uses TRBV7-3 and TRBJ2-1; maybe TRBD2 (7 bases). CDR1 is SGHTA, CDR2 FQGTGA, per germline. The V end lost 2 bases, the J end lost 8 bases, and 16 bases lay between the germline ends. This CDR3 has 15 residues. Written as DNA, the CDR3 is TGTGCCAGCAGCTTATGGGGGGGGCTCACACATGAGCAGTTCTTC. Its protein is CASSLWGGLTHEQFF.

The sample holds one count of this clone. The V gene is TRBV7-2, the J gene TRBJ2-7, with a weak D call TRBD2 (6 bases). The CDR3 extends over 13 amino acids. Germline CDR1 is SGHTA and CDR2 is FQGNSA. V lost 5 bases and J lost 6, with 14 bases in between. CDR3 bases: TGTGCCAGCAGCCGAACGGGAGTCGGCGAGCAGTACTTC. The encoded protein is CASSRTGVGEQYF.

The chain links TRBV18 to TRBJ2-5, with D uncertain. Trimming left V 3 bases short and J 3 bases short, with 14 bases between. This CDR3 region has 15 residues. Germline values: CDR1 KGHSH, CDR2 LQKENI. The CDR3 protein is CASSPRSITKETQYF. DNA for the CDR3: TGTGCCAGCTCACCTCGTTCTATCACCAAAGAGACCCAGTACTTC.

This sequence joins TRBV12-5 and TRBJ2-5; tentatively, D is TRBD1 (6 bases). V was trimmed by 0 bases and J by 5 bases, leaving 10 bases between them. CDR3 size: 14 residues. Per the germline V gene, CDR1 is LGHNT and CDR2 is FRNRAP. The CDR3 protein is CASGLVGGVETQYF. CDR3 nucleotides: TGTGCTAGTGGTTTGGTAGGGGGAGTGGAGACCCAGTACTTC. Full variable domain (outside the CDR3, taken from reference TRBV12-5 and TRBJ2-5): DARVTQTPRHKVTEMGQEVTMRCQPILGHNTVFWYRQTMMQGLELLAYFRNRAPLDDSGMPKDRFSAEMPDATLATLKIQPSEPRDSAVYFCASGLVGGVETQYFGPGTRLLVL.

The chain is built from TRBV9 and TRBJ2-7, with 8 bases identical to TRBD1. The CDR3 extends over 15 amino acids. The trim removed 4 bases at V and 4 bases at J, leaving 10 bases unmatched. Germline values: CDR1 SGDLS, CDR2 YYNGEE. CDR3 sequence reads: CASSPGAGGAYEQYF. The DNA for the CDR3 is TGTGCCAGCAGCCCCGGGGCAGGGGGCGCTTACGAGCAGTACTTC.